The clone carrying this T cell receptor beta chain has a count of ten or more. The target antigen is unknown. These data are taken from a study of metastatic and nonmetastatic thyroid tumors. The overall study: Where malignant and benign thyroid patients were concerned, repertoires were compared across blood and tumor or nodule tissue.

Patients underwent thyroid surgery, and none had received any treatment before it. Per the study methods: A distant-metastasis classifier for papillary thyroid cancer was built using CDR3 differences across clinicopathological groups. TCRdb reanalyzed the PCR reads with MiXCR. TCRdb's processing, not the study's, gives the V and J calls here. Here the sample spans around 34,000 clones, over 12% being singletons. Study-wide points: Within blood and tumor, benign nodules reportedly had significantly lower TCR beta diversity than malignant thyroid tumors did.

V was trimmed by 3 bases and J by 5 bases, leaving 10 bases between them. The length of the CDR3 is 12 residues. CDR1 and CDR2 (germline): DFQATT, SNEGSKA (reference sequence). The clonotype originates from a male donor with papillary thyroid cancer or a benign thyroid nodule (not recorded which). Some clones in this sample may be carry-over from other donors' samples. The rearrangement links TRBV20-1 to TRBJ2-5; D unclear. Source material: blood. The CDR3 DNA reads TGCAGTGCTAGTGATGGGCGGGAGACCCAGTACTTC. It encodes CSASDGRETQYF.